This T cell receptor beta chain was identified in a study of cytomegalovirus exposure and HLA in healthy donors. This CDR3 has 15 amino acids. Germline V lookup: CDR1 LGHNA, CDR2 YSLEER. V dropped 0 bases and J dropped 7 bases, with 12 bases sitting between them. Whole-study results and caveats: In presence/absence analyses, roughly uniform sequencing depth across donors was assumed.

PCR used 60 Vbeta primers and 13 Jbeta primers. Some clones are missing from TCRdb's copy, which holds only in-frame ones; the method was immunoSEQ multiplex PCR. The sample lists about 82,000 clones, 55% to 70% occurring once. In regard to this clone: Its antigen is unknown.

This receptor was identified in a woman aged 45-59 years in good health and CMV-seropositive. The sample consisted of PBMCs. This chain uses TRBV4-3 with TRBJ1-4, with D possibly being TRBD1 (6 bases). CDR3 protein: CASSQDQGTGEKLFF. The CDR3, as DNA: TGCGCCAGCAGCCAAGACCAGGGGACCGGTGAAAAACTGTTTTTT.